The clone carrying this T cell receptor (beta chain) was counted at least ten times. Its target is unknown. This record comes from a study of T cells in Graves' hyperthyroidism and ophthalmopathy. General study results and limits: Model predictions of ophthalmopathy came a median approximately 6.5 months before onset.

RNA transcripts yielded amplified TCR beta CDR3 regions. The HTBI primer set served for first-round RT-PCR of the TCR CDR3. TCRdb processed the multiplex PCR reads anew with MiXCR; each CDR3 protein has one entry. The sample contains roughly 700,000 distinct CDR3 sequences, 13% to 15% of which appear only once. Trimming at V came to 5 bases and at J to 7 bases, leaving 4 bases not matched to a gene. The CDR3 is 15 residues long. The germline CDR1 and CDR2 sequences are MNHEY and SMNVEV (reference sequence). This receptor was obtained from a woman in her late teens or twenties with Graves' hyperthyroidism. The sequenced sample was blood. The J gene is TRBJ1-6, the V gene TRBV27; 11 nucleotides align to TRBD1. The CDR3 spells CASSVDRGLNSPLHF. DNA of the CDR3: TGTGCCAGCAGTGTGGACAGGGGGCTGAATTCACCCCTCCACTTT.